One and the same sample provided the 3 T cell receptor beta chains below, sequenced in a study of early T cells in non-severe SARS-CoV-2 infection. TCRdb analysed the 5' RACE reads with MiXCR anew, one entry per CDR3 protein. This table has around 33,000 distinct CDR3 sequences, approximately 4.6% appearing once. Sequenced: whole blood. The source is an adult who was a healthcare worker with PCR-confirmed SARS-CoV-2 infection or an uninfected control (not recorded which).

The table lists this clonotype with many counts. The V call is TRBV27, the J call TRBJ2-2, with D unclear. V lost 3 bases and J lost 0, with 5 bases in between. The V gene's germline CDR1 is MNHEY and CDR2 SMNVEV (reference sequence). The CDR3 is 14 amino acids. The DNA of the CDR3 is TGTGCCAGCAGTTTCGCCGCGAACACCGGGGAGCTGTTTTTT. It encodes CASSFAANTGELFF.

The sample holds many counts of this clonotype. The chain uses TRBV28 and TRBJ1-1, with a weak D call TRBD1 (6 bases). The germline V and J ends were trimmed by 4 bases and 1 base, with 13 bases remaining between them. The CDR3 has 15 residues. Germline CDR1 and CDR2: MDHEN and SYDVKM. The CDR3 loop reads CASSSPGHKNTEAFF. CDR3 nucleotides: TGTGCCAGCAGTTCCCCGGGACACAAGAACACTGAAGCTTTCTTT.

The CDR3 loop is CASSFPQTLAGGLSYEQYF. The CDR3 region has the DNA TGTGCCAGCAGCTTTCCGCAAACCTTAGCGGGGGGGCTATCCTACGAGCAGTACTTC. The V and J genes are TRBV7-2 and TRBJ2-7; 11 bases map to TRBD2. The CDR3 consists of 19 residues. Germline V gene lookup returns CDR1 SGHTA and CDR2 FQGNSA. V shed 3 bases and J 1 base; nucleotides not matched to a gene: 14.